The 20 T cell receptor beta chains below come from one sample, sequenced in a study of blood T cell repertoires in COVID-19. Method: immunoSEQ multiplex PCR; TCRdb's copy keeps in-frame clones and lacks some. The data contain approximately 180,000 clones, roughly 87% of them singletons. Sequenced: peripheral blood. These receptors all stem from an older woman with acute or convalescent COVID-19.

The gene calls are TRBV28 and TRBJ1-1, with D unclear. The CDR3 consists of 11 residues. Germline loops: CDR1 MDHEN, CDR2 SYDVKM. V dropped 6 bases and J dropped 3 bases, with 5 bases sitting between them. The CDR3 loop reads CASRRYTEAFF. CDR3 DNA sequence: TGTGCCAGCAGGAGGTACACTGAAGCTTTCTTT.

This clone was seen only a few times. This chain uses TRBV21-1 with TRBJ1-6; TRBD1 was called by the table and not checked on the DNA. TRBV21-1 is an annotated pseudogene. The CDR3 spans 13 residues. DNA of the CDR3: TGTGCCAGCAGAGCCACAGTCCCTTCACCCCTCCACTTT. This encodes CASRATVPSPLHF.

V and J are TRBV5-1 and TRBJ2-1; 11 nucleotides align to TRBD2. Germline trimming cut 2 bases from V and 2 bases from J; bases unmatched to any gene: 0. This CDR3 has 15 residues. Per the germline V gene, CDR1 is SGHRS and CDR2 is YFSETQ. CDR3 residues: CASSLLAGAYNEQFF. The CDR3 DNA reads as TGCGCCAGCAGCTTACTAGCGGGAGCCTACAATGAGCAGTTCTTC.

J is TRBJ1-3 and V is TRBV5-4, with D uncertain. Germline CDR1 is SGHNT and CDR2 is YYREEE (reference sequence). The CDR3 runs 16 residues. V lost 4 bases and J 0 bases, leaving 14 bases between the germline ends. The CDR3 reads CASSLGGRASGNTIYF. For the CDR3, the DNA is TGTGCCAGCAGCCTCGGAGGAAGGGCCTCTGGAAACACCATATATTTT.

V gene TRBV28 combines with J gene TRBJ2-5; 9 nucleotides align to TRBD2. CDR1 and CDR2 from the germline V gene are MDHEN and SYDVKM. This CDR3 has 15 residues. The V gene end was trimmed by 5 bases and the J gene end by 5 bases; junction bases not matched to a gene: 9. This CDR3 reads CASSPAGGPRETQYF. Written as DNA, the CDR3 is TGTGCCAGCAGTCCCGCGGGAGGGCCACGGGAGACCCAGTACTTC.

The V call is TRBV5-6, the J call TRBJ2-5; 10 bases line up with TRBD1. CDR3 length: 15 amino acids. The germline CDR1 and CDR2 sequences are SGHDT and YYEEEE. The trim removed 2 bases at V and 3 bases at J, leaving 4 bases unmatched. The DNA for the CDR3 is TGTGCCAGCAGCTTTGGACAGGGGGAAAAAGAGACCCAGTACTTC. Its translation is CASSFGQGEKETQYF.

CDR3 region: CASSIRAEGIYEQYF. The CDR3 DNA is TGTGCCAGTAGTATACGTGCGGAGGGAATCTACGAGCAGTACTTC. This rearrangement joins TRBV19 to TRBJ2-7, with D perhaps TRBD2 (6 bases). Germline CDR1 and CDR2: LNHDA and SQIVND (reference sequence). The CDR3 has 15 amino acids. Between the trimmed V and J ends, which lost 2 bases and 3 bases, there was a span of 14 bases.

The rearrangement links TRBV5-4 to TRBJ1-4, with D possibly being TRBD1 (6 bases). Trimming cost V 4 bases and J 5 bases, with 12 bases left between them. Germline CDR1 reads SGHNT; CDR2 reads YYREEE (reference sequence). The CDR3 totals 14 residues. The chain's CDR3 is CASSRRDTNEKLFF. DNA of the CDR3: TGTGCCAGCAGCCGCCGGGACACAAATGAAAAACTGTTTTTT. The whole variable domain, remainder taken from reference TRBV5-4 and TRBJ1-4, is ETGVTQSPTHLIKTRGQQVTLRCSSQSGHNTVSWYQQALGQGPQFIFQYYREEENGRGNFPPRFSGLQFPNYSSELNVNALELDDSALYLCASSRRDTNEKLFFGSGTQLSVL.

The J gene is TRBJ2-5, the V gene TRBV7-8; 9 bases fit TRBD1. V lost 5 bases to trimming and J lost 2 bases; unmatched junction nucleotides: 12. This CDR3 has 17 amino acids. CDR1 is SGHVS and CDR2 is FQNEAQ in the germline V gene. The CDR3 sequence: CASSAYRGRRGQETQYF. CDR3 coding DNA: TGTGCCAGCAGCGCATACAGGGGGCGTCGGGGGCAAGAGACCCAGTACTTC.

The chain links TRBV6-5 to TRBJ1-2; D is undetermined. Germline V gene data show CDR1 as MNHEY and CDR2 as SVGAGI. The CDR3 runs to 12 residues. Trimming left V 4 bases short and J 5 bases short, with 8 bases between. The CDR3: CASSSALYGYTF. CDR3 bases: TGTGCCAGCAGTTCCGCGTTATATGGCTACACCTTC.

This clone has just a few counts. This chain joins TRBV9 and TRBJ1-1, with a tentative D call TRBD1 (5 bases). The germline V gene encodes CDR1 SGDLS and CDR2 YYNGEE. This CDR3 comprises 14 residues. Trimming stripped 4 bases from V and 1 base from J, with 11 bases between. This CDR3 reads CASSPRGTNTEAFF. The CDR3 DNA reads as TGTGCCAGCAGCCCTCGGGGGACGAACACTGAAGCTTTCTTT.

This clone was picked up one time. The chain links TRBV9 to TRBJ1-3; the D gene is possibly TRBD1 (5 bases). Trimming shortened V by 0 bases and J by 0 bases, and 10 bases separated the two germline ends. In germline, CDR1 is SGDLS, CDR2 YYNGEE. This CDR3 spans 16 amino acids. Written as DNA, the CDR3 is TGTGCCAGCAGCGTAGAGGACATCAGCTCTGGAAACACCATATATTTT. Protein product: CASSVEDISSGNTIYF.

The chain carries TRBV6-2 or TRBV6-3 and TRBJ1-2; D not resolved. The CDR3 has 15 amino acids. Between the trimmed V and J ends, which lost 2 bases and 8 bases, there was a span of 18 bases. CDR1 is MNHEY and CDR2 is SVGEGT in the germline V gene. Here the CDR3 reads CASSYGGRPASGYTF. The DNA of the CDR3 is TGTGCCAGCAGTTACGGAGGCAGGCCAGCCAGCGGCTACACCTTC.

J is TRBJ2-4 and V is TRBV5-6; TRBD1 agrees at 8 bases. The CDR3 is 15 amino acids. V was pared by 4 bases and J by 0 bases, with 3 bases of the junction left unmatched. Germline CDR1 SGHDT, CDR2 YYEEEE. CDR3 bases: TGTGCCAGCAGCGGCGACAGGGGAGCCAAAAACATTCAGTACTTC. It encodes CASSGDRGAKNIQYF. Full variable domain (rest looked up from reference TRBV5-6 and TRBJ2-4): DAGVTQSPTHLIKTRGQQVTLRCSPKSGHDTVSWYQQALGQGPQFIFQYYEEEERQRGNFPDRFSGHQFPNYSSELNVNALLLGDSALYLCASSGDRGAKNIQYFGAGTRLSVL.

The chain employs TRBV6-5 and TRBJ2-3, with TRBD1 as a possible D gene (5 bases). V lost 1 base and J lost 2, with 10 bases in between. Germline V gene sequence: CDR1 MNHEY, CDR2 SVGAGI. CDR3 size: 15 residues. In DNA, the CDR3 is TGTGCCAGCAGTTACTATAGACAGAACACAGATACGCAGTATTTT. Its protein is CASSYYRQNTDTQYF.

This chain uses TRBV7-9 with TRBJ2-3, with a possible D match to TRBD1 (6 bases). This CDR3 is built from 18 residues. CDR1 is SEHNR, CDR2 FQNEAQ, per germline (reference sequence). V was trimmed by 3 bases and J by 1 base, leaving 20 bases between them. This CDR3 reads CASSFPPGQGSGTDTQYF. CDR3 nucleotides: TGTGCCAGCAGCTTTCCCCCAGGTCAGGGGTCCGGCACAGATACGCAGTATTTT.

The chain is built from TRBV30 and TRBJ1-1; D unclear. Germline assignment: CDR1 GTSNPN and CDR2 SVGIG (reference sequence). CDR3 length: 12 amino acids. Trimming left V 3 bases short and J 0 bases short, with 5 bases between. The CDR3 DNA is TGTGCCTGGAGACGGGTGAACACTGAAGCTTTCTTT. Protein sequence: CAWRRVNTEAFF.

V gene TRBV6-5 combines with J gene TRBJ2-5, with a possible D match to TRBD2 (5 bases). Germline CDR1 reads MNHEY; CDR2 reads SVGAGI. The CDR3 sequence is 14 residues long. V gave up 9 bases and J gave up 4 bases, with 18 bases separating them. Here the CDR3 reads CASCKARGTETQYF. Written as DNA, the CDR3 is TGTGCCAGTTGCAAAGCCCGGGGAACAGAGACCCAGTACTTC.

The chain links TRBV30 to TRBJ1-2; D is perhaps TRBD1 (6 bases). Trimming left V 1 base short and J 1 base short, with 13 bases between. The CDR3 length is 15 residues. Germline values: CDR1 GTSNPN, CDR2 SVGIG (reference sequence). The CDR3 sequence is CAWSGTAPNNYGYTF. The CDR3 DNA reads TGTGCCTGGAGTGGGACAGCCCCTAATAACTATGGCTACACCTTC. Filled out from reference TRBV30 and TRBJ1-2, the complete variable domain reads SQTIHQWPATLVQPVGSPLSLECTVEGTSNPNLYWYRQAAGRGLQLLFYSVGIGQISSEVPQNLSASRPQDRQFILSSKKLLLSDSGFYLCAWSGTAPNNYGYTFGSGTRLTVV.

The chain links TRBV20-1 to TRBJ2-5; no firm D call. There are 11 residues in the CDR3. Trimming left V 3 bases short and J 1 base short, with 3 bases between. CDR1 and CDR2 from the germline V gene are DFQATT and SNEGSKA (reference sequence). CDR3 amino acids: CSASGQETQYF. In DNA, the CDR3 is TGCAGTGCTAGCGGCCAAGAGACCCAGTACTTC.